The 32 T cell receptor beta chains listed next were all sequenced from one sample in a study of blood T cell repertoires in COVID-19 (TCRdb year 2020). Libraries were built with the immunoSEQ multiplex PCR assay. TCRdb obtained this table from immuneACCESS and retained in-frame rearrangements with V and J assigned. These tables miss some clones; where compared with another copy, unresolved V genes account for less than half of the shortfall, and the remainder is unexplained. This sample holds about 75,000 clones; approximately 90% were observed only once. The top ten hold approximately 19% of the sample. The sample consisted of peripheral blood. All receptors derive from a human donor in a cohort sampled during active COVID-19.

The chain has TRBV6-6 and TRBJ1-2; TRBD1 agrees at 7 bases. CDR1 is MNHNY, CDR2 SVGAGI, per germline (reference sequence). This CDR3 spans 15 amino acids. Trimming cost V 7 bases and J 0 bases; bases outside gene matches: 8. As DNA, the CDR3 is TGTGCCAGCAACTTACAGGGGCTAGCTAACTATGGCTACACCTTC. This gives the protein CASNLQGLANYGYTF.

The table lists this clone with a few counts. J is TRBJ2-7 and V is TRBV7-2, with D uncertain. V shed 1 base and J shed 3 bases, with 10 bases lying between them. The CDR3 has 14 residues. CDR1 and CDR2 (germline): SGHTA, FQGNSA. The CDR3 DNA reads as TGTGCCAGCAGCTTAGGTCCAGGTTTCTACGAGCAGTACTTC. It specifies CASSLGPGFYEQYF.

The table lists this clone with a few counts. V is TRBV6-5 and J is TRBJ1-1, with D possibly TRBD1 on 6 matching bases. Germline assignment: CDR1 MNHEY and CDR2 SVGAGI. This CDR3 spans 15 amino acids. The V end lost 2 bases, the J end lost 1 base, and 11 bases lay between the germline ends. CDR3 sequence: CASSYGGQKNTEAFF. Here the CDR3 DNA reads TGTGCCAGCAGTTACGGCGGACAGAAGAACACTGAAGCTTTCTTT.

The chain joins TRBV11-3 to TRBJ2-7; D uncertain. Trimming removed 1 base at V and 2 bases at J, with 6 bases between. The germline V gene has CDR1 SGHNT and CDR2 YENEEA. The CDR3 is 13 residues long. CDR3 sequence reads: CASSLGETYEQYF. CDR3 in DNA: TGTGCCAGCAGCTTAGGCGAAACCTACGAGCAGTACTTC.

The V gene is TRBV27, the J gene TRBJ2-7; 9 bases line up with TRBD1. The CDR3 runs to 15 residues. The J segment lost 3 bases and the V segment lost 10 bases, leaving 13 bases of the junction unmatched. Germline CDR1 and CDR2: MNHEY and SMNVEV (reference sequence). For the CDR3, the DNA is TGTGCCACCGCCTCTCGGACAGGGGAAGTCTACGAGCAGTACTTC. It is translated as CATASRTGEVYEQYF.

The genes are TRBV9 and TRBJ2-2; D call uncertain. There are 12 residues in the CDR3. The germline V gene has CDR1 SGDLS and CDR2 YYNGEE. V lost 0 bases to trimming and J lost 7 bases, with 4 bases between them. The CDR3 DNA follows: TGTGCCAGCAGCGTAGACGGCGGGGAGCTGTTTTTT. Translated, it gives CASSVDGGELFF. Full variable domain (remainder filled in from reference TRBV9 and TRBJ2-2): DSGVTQTPKHLITATGQRVTLRCSPRSGDLSVYWYQQSLDQGLQFLIQYYNGEERAKGNILERFSAQQFPDLHSELNLSSLELGDSALYFCASSVDGGELFFGEGSRLTVL.

DNA for the CDR3: TGTGCCAGTAGCTGGACTAGAAGAGGCAATGAGCAGTTCTTC. Residues: CASSWTRRGNEQFF. This chain connects TRBV19 to TRBJ2-1; 7 nucleotides line up with TRBD2. The V and J ends lost 6 bases and 6 bases, in that order; junction bases with no gene match: 8. The CDR3 covers 14 residues. CDR1 is LNHDA and CDR2 is SQIVND in the germline V gene (reference sequence).

This chain joins TRBV19 and TRBJ1-5, with 9 bases that match TRBD1. Per germline, CDR1 LNHDA and CDR2 SQIVND (reference sequence). With 5 bases clipped from V and 4 bases from J, the junction kept 6 bases outside the gene matches. The CDR3 extends over 15 amino acids. CDR3 nucleotide sequence: TGTGCCAGTAGTCCCGAGGACAGGGGAAATCAGCCCCAGCATTTT. Amino acids: CASSPEDRGNQPQHF.

This rearrangement joins TRBV10-1 to TRBJ1-4; the D gene is possibly TRBD1 (5 bases). V was pared by 6 bases and J by 7 bases, with 12 bases between. This CDR3 is built from 13 residues. CDR1 and CDR2 (germline): WNHNN, SYGVQD (reference sequence). CDR3 sequence: CASSQGGGEKLFF. The CDR3 bases are TGCGCCAGCAGCCAGGGAGGAGGTGAAAAACTGTTTTTT.

V is TRBV9 and J is TRBJ1-2, with TRBD1 identical over 11 bases. The germline V gene encodes CDR1 SGDLS and CDR2 YYNGEE. Losses at the gene ends were 3 bases for V and 8 bases for J; bases not matched to a gene: 3. This CDR3 spans 13 amino acids. Written as DNA, the CDR3 is TGTGCCAGCAGCGAGGGGACAGGGGGAGGCTACACCTTC. This gives the protein CASSEGTGGGYTF.

The rearrangement uses TRBV19 and TRBJ1-2, with TRBD1 matching 8 bases. This CDR3 is built from 17 residues. J gave up 4 bases and V 6 bases, and 16 bases lay outside the gene matches. CDR1 and CDR2 (germline): LNHDA, SQIVND (reference sequence). CDR3 DNA: TGTGCCAGTAGCGCCCGGACAGGACAGGGAGGGGCCTATGGCTACACCTTC. Amino acid sequence: CASSARTGQGGAYGYTF.

The chain is built from TRBV28 and TRBJ2-3, with TRBD2 matching over 10 bases. The CDR3 runs 14 residues. Germline values: CDR1 MDHEN, CDR2 SYDVKM. The J segment lost 4 bases and the V segment lost 8 bases, leaving 6 bases of the junction unmatched. This CDR3 reads CASGSSGSADTQYF. The CDR3 DNA reads TGTGCCAGCGGGTCTAGCGGGAGTGCAGATACGCAGTATTTT.

V is TRBV2 and J is TRBJ1-2, with 8 bases that match TRBD1. The junction had 3 bases not matched to a gene; V was cut back by 8 bases and J by 4 bases. The germline CDR1 and CDR2 sequences are SNHLY and FYNNEI. CDR3 length: 12 residues. CDR3 bases: TGTGCCAGCGTAACAGGGGGCTATGGCTACACCTTC. This translates into CASVTGGYGYTF.

The chain links TRBV19 to TRBJ1-1; 8 bases line up with TRBD1. Germline assignment: CDR1 LNHDA and CDR2 SQIVND (reference sequence). V shed 4 bases and J 4 bases; nucleotides not matched to a gene: 11. CDR3 length: 16 amino acids. CDR3 loop: CASSRTGMIVGTEAFF. In DNA, the CDR3 is TGTGCCAGTAGTAGGACAGGGATGATTGTTGGCACTGAAGCTTTCTTT.

The rearrangement joins TRBV6-5 to TRBJ1-4; no firm D call. V was cut by 2 bases and J by 2 bases, with 9 bases left in between. CDR3 length: 15 amino acids. The V gene's germline CDR1 is MNHEY and CDR2 SVGAGI. The CDR3 DNA reads as TGTGCCAGCAGTTACAGGAGACTTACTAATGAAAAACTGTTTTTT. Translation: CASSYRRLTNEKLFF.

This clone has only a few counts. The gene calls are TRBV18 and TRBJ2-7, with a tentative D call TRBD1 (6 bases). The V end lost 6 bases, the J end lost 0 bases, and 12 bases lay between the germline ends. The CDR3 totals 14 residues. Germline V CDR1 and CDR2: KGHSH, LQKENI. The CDR3 here is CASSQLDSSYEQYF. CDR3 in DNA: TGTGCCAGCTCCCAATTGGACAGCTCCTACGAGCAGTACTTC.

The chain has TRBV7-9 and TRBJ1-1; D uncertain. The germline gives CDR1 SEHNR, CDR2 FQNEAQ (reference sequence). The CDR3 sequence is 14 residues long. The V gene lost 3 bases and the J gene lost 4 bases, with 12 bases spanning the gap. Written as DNA, the CDR3 is TGTGCCAGCAGCTTTGACGGGGAGGGCACTGAAGCTTTCTTT. Its protein is CASSFDGEGTEAFF.

This sequence joins TRBV7-8 and TRBJ2-3, with unresolved D. This CDR3 is 13 amino acids long. CDR1 and CDR2 (germline): SGHVS, FQNEAQ. V lost 1 base and J 11 bases, leaving 13 bases between the germline ends. The CDR3 protein is CASSLEAAAVQYF. The CDR3 region has the DNA TGTGCCAGCAGCTTAGAGGCGGCGGCAGTGCAGTATTTT.

This chain joins TRBV10-3 and TRBJ2-3; 12 nucleotides agree with TRBD2. The germline V gene encodes CDR1 ENHRY and CDR2 SYGVKD. This CDR3 contains 16 residues. The J segment lost 2 bases and the V segment lost 2 bases, leaving 2 bases of the junction unmatched. CDR3 residues: CAISEGLAGYTDTQYF. CDR3 nucleotides: TGTGCCATCAGTGAGGGACTAGCGGGATACACAGATACGCAGTATTTT.

The J gene is TRBJ2-5, the V gene TRBV9; 12 nucleotides align to TRBD2. V shed 2 bases, J shed 4 bases, and the junction held 9 bases outside the gene matches. The CDR3 is 17 amino acids. The germline gives CDR1 SGDLS, CDR2 YYNGEE. DNA for the CDR3: TGTGCCAGCAGCGTGGGGTTCCTAGCGGGGGGGCCAGAGACCCAGTACTTC. Amino acids: CASSVGFLAGGPETQYF.

This clone was observed once. The rearrangement links TRBV7-9 to TRBJ2-1; no clear D. CDR1 SEHNR and CDR2 FQNEAQ come from the germline V gene (reference sequence). With 5 bases removed from V and 6 bases from J, the gap between germline ends came to 11 bases. The CDR3 extends over 13 amino acids. The CDR3 loop reads CASSQSSANEQFF. CDR3 in DNA: TGTGCCAGCAGCCAGTCCAGTGCCAATGAGCAGTTCTTC. The full variable domain, rest sourced from reference TRBV7-9 and TRBJ2-1, is DTGVSQNPRHKITKRGQNVTFRCDPISEHNRLYWYRQTLGQGPEFLTYFQNEAQLEKSRLLSDRFSAERPKGSFSTLEIQRTEQGDSAMYLCASSQSSANEQFFGPGTRLTVL.

The chain combines TRBV6-2 or TRBV6-3 with TRBJ2-5; TRBD1 aligns across 8 bases. V was pared by 5 bases and J by 1 base, with 3 bases of the junction left unmatched. CDR3 length: 14 residues. Per the germline V gene, CDR1 is MNHEY and CDR2 is SVGEGT. Here the CDR3 DNA reads TGTGCCAGCAGTACAGGGACAGGCCAAGAGACCCAGTACTTC. This gives the protein CASSTGTGQETQYF.

The V and J genes are TRBV6-2 or TRBV6-3 and TRBJ2-3, with a possible D match to TRBD2 (6 bases). The V gene lost 6 bases and the J gene lost 0 bases, with 19 bases spanning the gap. Germline CDR1 is MNHEY and CDR2 is SVGEGT. The CDR3 totals 17 residues. The CDR3 DNA reads TGTGCCAGCAGCCCGTGGGTTTCCGGGACTAGCACAGATACGCAGTATTTT. Amino acids: CASSPWVSGTSTDTQYF.

The V and J genes are TRBV11-2 and TRBJ1-1, with 7 bases lining up with TRBD1. Germline trimming cut 0 bases from V and 11 bases from J; bases unmatched to any gene: 6. Germline CDR1 is SGHAT and CDR2 is FQNNGV. The CDR3 length is 13 residues. CDR3 protein: CASSLDLGTEAFF. CDR3 DNA sequence: TGTGCCAGCAGCTTAGACTTGGGGACAGAGGCTTTCTTT.

The chain employs TRBV6-6 and TRBJ2-7; 8 bases line up with TRBD1. The J segment lost 2 bases and the V segment lost 4 bases, leaving 4 bases of the junction unmatched. Germline loops: CDR1 MNHNY, CDR2 SVGAGI (reference sequence). The CDR3 runs to 14 residues. The CDR3 loop is CASSWDRNTYEQYF. The CDR3 nucleotides read TGTGCCAGCAGTTGGGACAGGAATACCTACGAGCAGTACTTC.

This chain joins TRBV25-1 and TRBJ2-3; 7 bases agree with TRBD2. Germline V lookup: CDR1 MGHDK, CDR2 SYGVNS. V lost 8 bases to trimming and J lost 0 bases; unmatched junction nucleotides: 5. The CDR3 has 14 residues. CDR3 region: CASALGGSTDTQYF. The CDR3 DNA reads as TGTGCCAGCGCCCTGGGGGGGAGCACAGATACGCAGTATTTT.

This chain links TRBV27 with TRBJ2-7, with TRBD2 identical over 10 bases. Germline V gene data show CDR1 as MNHEY and CDR2 as SMNVEV (reference sequence). This CDR3 has 16 amino acids. Trimming at V came to 8 bases and at J to 2 bases, leaving 12 bases not matched to a gene. CDR3 residues: CASFTIAGGATYEQYF. DNA for the CDR3: TGTGCCAGCTTTACGATAGCGGGAGGCGCGACCTACGAGCAGTACTTC.

This rearrangement joins TRBV15 to TRBJ2-6, with D hard to call. From germline, CDR1 is LNHNV and CDR2 YYDKDF (reference sequence). The CDR3 spans 14 residues. Deletions cut 6 bases from V and 0 bases from J, with 6 bases between. The CDR3 protein is CATSQNSGANVLTF. CDR3 bases: TGTGCCACCAGTCAGAACTCTGGGGCCAACGTCCTGACTTTC.

The chain links TRBV6-2 or TRBV6-3 to TRBJ2-1; 13 bases match TRBD2. The CDR3 covers 18 residues. The V segment lost 2 bases and the J segment 0 bases; nucleotides outside the gene matches: 4. Germline V CDR1 and CDR2: MNHEY, SVGEGT. The CDR3 nucleotides read TGTGCCAGCAGTTACCGGACTAGCGGGGGCAACTCCTACAATGAGCAGTTCTTC. Translated, it gives CASSYRTSGGNSYNEQFF.

V gene TRBV18 combines with J gene TRBJ1-5; the match to TRBD1 covers 9 bases. The junction had 11 bases not matched to a gene; V was cut back by 1 base and J by 7 bases. There are 17 residues in the CDR3. Germline V lookup: CDR1 KGHSH, CDR2 LQKENI. In nucleotides, the CDR3 is TGTGCCAGCTCACCACGGGAGGGACAGGGTATACGGCAGCCCCAGCATTTT. This sequence encodes CASSPREGQGIRQPQHF.

The chain recombines TRBV5-1 with TRBJ1-3; D possibly corresponds to TRBD1 (6 bases). Germline V gives CDR1 SGHRS, CDR2 YFSETQ. Trimming took off 1 base at V and 0 bases at J, with 11 bases between the two ends. The CDR3 extends over 16 amino acids. Here the CDR3 reads CASSLLGQYSGNTIYF. As DNA, the CDR3 is TGCGCCAGCAGCTTGCTTGGACAGTACTCTGGAAACACCATATATTTT.

This sequence joins TRBV27 and TRBJ1-2; 10 bases are a match to TRBD1. The CDR3 runs to 13 residues. V gave up 5 bases and J gave up 8 bases; unmatched junction bases: 5. In germline, CDR1 is MNHEY, CDR2 SMNVEV (reference sequence). DNA of the CDR3: TGTGCCAGCAGTAAAGACAGGGGGCTCGGCTACACCTTC. This sequence encodes CASSKDRGLGYTF.